Shown below are 11 T cell receptor beta chains from a single sample sequenced in a study of T cell clonality in common variable immunodeficiency. Sequencing was performed with immunoSEQ multiplex PCR; in TCRdb, only in-frame clones are kept and a portion is missing. Observed in the sample are over 30,000 clones, none of them singletons. The material sequenced was peripheral blood mononuclear cells. The receptor source for this set is a person aged 18 to 75 in good health.

This clone was counted ten times or more. The read is 3 residues too short to cover the CDR3 end, so that end is filled in from the germline J gene. The rearrangement links TRBV20-1 to TRBJ1-4; 7 bases map to TRBD1. With 6 bases clipped from V and 0 bases from J, the junction kept 7 bases outside the gene matches. From germline, CDR1 is DFQATT and CDR2 SNEGSKA (reference sequence). The CDR3 is made up of 15 amino acids. CDR3 DNA (partial): TGCAGTGCGAGGGACAGTTTCTCAACTAATGAAAAA. Translated, it gives CSARDSFSTNEK. The entire CDR3 sequence reads CSARDSFSTNEKLFF.

In its sample, this clone was seen many times. The CDR3 is cut off 3 residues early in the read; its end comes from the germline J gene. This chain connects TRBV30 to TRBJ2-2, with 7 bases identical to TRBD1. Germline values: CDR1 GTSNPN, CDR2 SVGIG (reference sequence). CDR3 length equals 14 residues. CDR3 protein: CAWREGQKAEKLFF. CDR3 DNA, as far as it was read: TGTGCCTGGAGAGAGGGACAGAAAGCTGAAAAG.

The table lists this clone with many counts. The CDR3 end is not reached by the read, which stops 3 residues before it; the germline J gene fills it in. The chain couples TRBV20-1 to TRBJ1-1; 7 positions match TRBD1. The CDR3 runs 14 residues. From germline, CDR1 is DFQATT and CDR2 SNEGSKA (reference sequence). J gave up 1 base and V 2 bases, and 4 bases lay outside the gene matches. This CDR3 is CSARSRTGNTEAFF. The CDR3 bases that were read are TGCAGTGCTAGATCCCGGACAGGGAACACTGAA.

A note on this clone: Read sequence stops 3 residues before the CDR3 end, and the germline J gene provides the missing end. The chain uses TRBV20-1 and TRBJ1-6; 8 bases align to TRBD1. V gave up 1 base and J gave up 9 bases; unmatched junction bases: 8. CDR1 DFQATT and CDR2 SNEGSKA come from the germline V gene (reference sequence). The CDR3 has 15 amino acids. The part of the CDR3 DNA that was read is TGCAGTGCTAGAGTTTGGGGACAGGAGACTTCACCC. Encoded protein: CSARVWGQETSP. The whole CDR3 sequence reads CSARVWGQETSPLHF.

This clone was seen repeatedly, ten times or more. With the read ending 3 residues before the CDR3 end, the germline J gene is used to fill in that end. This chain links TRBV20-1 with TRBJ2-7, with 8 positions matching TRBD1. The CDR3 is 13 residues long. V shed 4 bases, J shed 4 bases, and the junction held 6 bases outside the gene matches. Germline CDR1 is DFQATT and CDR2 is SNEGSKA (reference sequence). CDR3 sequence: CSAIPDRGYEQYF. The sequenced part of the CDR3 DNA is TGCAGTGCTATCCCCGACAGGGGATACGAG.

This clone was seen a few times. Coverage ceases 3 residues before the CDR3 finishes, and the germline J gene fills in the end. The rearrangement joins TRBV10-2 to TRBJ2-2; possible D gene TRBD2, 5 bases. The CDR3 totals 15 residues. Trimming removed 3 bases from V and 7 bases from J, with 15 bases in between. Germline CDR1 is WSHSY and CDR2 is SAAADI. CDR3 bases read: TGCGCCAGCAGTGATAGACGAACCCGGGGCGGGGAG. This translates into CASSDRRTRGGE. In full, the CDR3 reads CASSDRRTRGGELFF.

This clone was recorded a few times. The read stops 3 residues short of the end of the CDR3; the missing end is completed from the germline J gene. The rearrangement uses TRBV30 and TRBJ1-2; 9 bases align to TRBD1. CDR1 is GTSNPN and CDR2 is SVGIG in the germline V gene (reference sequence). The CDR3 is made up of 15 amino acids. CDR3: CAWSGWDRAADTYTF. Incomplete CDR3 DNA: TGTGCCTGGAGTGGGTGGGACAGGGCAGCAGATACC.

This clone was detected a few times. The read gets to within 3 residues of the CDR3 end, and the germline J gene fills in the rest. This chain connects TRBV7-9 to TRBJ2-1; TRBD1 might be the D (6 bases). From germline, CDR1 is SEHNR and CDR2 FQNEAQ (reference sequence). There are 15 residues in the CDR3. V lost 7 bases and J 0 bases, leaving 13 bases between the germline ends. The sequenced part of the CDR3 DNA is TGTGCCAGCACCTTTGGACAGTTCTCCTACAATGAG. Its protein product is CASTFGQFSYNE. The whole CDR3 sequence reads CASTFGQFSYNEQFF.

This clone was found many times. The CDR3 end falls 3 residues outside the read, so it is completed with the germline J gene. The J gene is TRBJ1-5, the V gene TRBV18, with D maybe TRBD1 (5 bases). The CDR3 consists of 14 residues. Germline CDR1 and CDR2: KGHSH and LQKENI. Trimming left V 3 bases short and J 6 bases short, with 12 bases between. The CDR3 bases that were read are TGTGCCAGCTCACCCCAGGGTCTCCGTCAGCCC. Translated: CASSPQGLRQP. The whole CDR3 protein reads CASSPQGLRQPQHF.

This clone occurred a few times. Read sequence stops 3 residues before the CDR3 end, and the germline J gene provides the missing end. The chain has TRBV29-1 and TRBJ2-5; 9 nucleotides match TRBD2. V was clipped by 7 bases and J by 4 bases; unmatched bases: 13. Per germline, CDR1 SQVTM and CDR2 ANQGSEA. The CDR3 is made up of 15 amino acids. The CDR3 loop is CSATLGGRAGETQYF. The CDR3 bases that were read are TGCAGCGCCACGCTGGGCGGGAGGGCCGGAGAGACC.

In its sample, this clone was seen many times. Read coverage stops 3 residues before the CDR3 terminus; the germline J gene supplies the remainder. This chain joins TRBV11-2 and TRBJ1-2; TRBD1 is a possible D gene (6 bases). CDR1 and CDR2 from the germline V gene are SGHAT and FQNNGV. V lost 0 bases to trimming and J lost 2 bases, with 10 bases between them. The CDR3 runs to 15 residues. CDR3 DNA (partial): TGTGCCAGCAGCTTAGACGGACAGATAAACTATGGC. Encoded protein: CASSLDGQINYG. The whole CDR3 protein is CASSLDGQINYGYTF.